These 16 T cell receptor beta chains were all obtained from the same sample, sequenced in a study of T cell responses to AZD1222 COVID-19 vaccine. This table comes from immunoSEQ multiplex PCR, and its TCRdb copy is limited to in-frame clones, with some not included. This repertoire shows about 190,000 clones, roughly 91% found once; its top ten account for 0.95% to 1%. Material: peripheral blood, obtained on day 0 of AZD1222 vaccination. These receptor sequences come from an adult in good health.

CDR3 protein: CASSLTGGGSNTQYF. In DNA form, the CDR3 reads TGTGCCAGCAGCTTAACGGGCGGGGGTTCAAATACGCAGTATTTT. The chain combines TRBV7-3 with TRBJ2-3, with 7 bases aligning to TRBD2. The germline V gene encodes CDR1 SGHTA and CDR2 FQGTGA. V trimming: 0 bases; J trimming: 7 bases; junction bases outside the gene matches: 7. The CDR3 extends over 15 amino acids.

V and J are TRBV5-5 and TRBJ2-3, with 7 bases lining up with TRBD1. The germline V gene has CDR1 SGHKS and CDR2 YYEKEE (reference sequence). The CDR3 has 14 residues. V lost 7 bases and J lost 3; bases outside the gene matches: 8. This chain's CDR3 is CASSSDRATDTQYF. CDR3 DNA: TGTGCCAGCTCCAGTGACAGGGCGACAGATACGCAGTATTTT.

In its sample, this clone was seen a few times. V usage is TRBV25-1 and J usage is TRBJ1-6; TRBD1 is a possible D gene (6 bases). V shed 4 bases and J shed 8 bases, with 12 bases lying between them. There are 14 residues in the CDR3. CDR1 MGHDK and CDR2 SYGVNS come from the germline V gene. CDR3 in DNA: TGTGCCAGCAGTGTTAGTAGGGGGGATTCACCCCTCCACTTT. This codes for CASSVSRGDSPLHF.

This chain connects TRBV5-1 to TRBJ1-1; D is unclear. The ends were cut back, 5 bases at V and 0 bases at J, with 14 bases in the middle. Looked up from germline, CDR1 is SGHRS and CDR2 is YFSETQ. The CDR3 contains 15 residues. For the CDR3, the DNA is TGCGCCAGCAGATTTAATATCGGGGTGAACACTGAAGCTTTCTTT. It is translated as CASRFNIGVNTEAFF.

V usage is TRBV5-5 and J usage is TRBJ1-4, with D unclear. This CDR3 comprises 16 residues. Germline assignment: CDR1 SGHKS and CDR2 YYEKEE (reference sequence). Trimming removed 0 bases at V and 4 bases at J, with 13 bases between. In nucleotides, the CDR3 is TGTGCCAGCAGCTTGGGTGCGTCAGGCCTTAATGAAAAACTGTTTTTT. As protein: CASSLGASGLNEKLFF.

CDR3 protein: CSARDNYGYTF. CDR3 nucleotide sequence: TGCAGCGCCAGGGATAACTATGGCTACACCTTC. The chain is built from TRBV29-1 and TRBJ1-2, with a weak D call TRBD1 (5 bases). Germline V gene lookup returns CDR1 SQVTM and CDR2 ANQGSEA. V lost 7 bases and J 1 base, leaving 7 bases between the germline ends. The CDR3 length is 11 residues.

This chain connects TRBV5-4 to TRBJ1-4, with 7 nucleotides matching TRBD1. Germline CDR1 SGHNT, CDR2 YYREEE (reference sequence). The CDR3 totals 15 residues. Trimming took 0 bases from V and 4 from J; bases not matched to a gene: 3. The CDR3 region is CASSLDRGHNEKLFF. The DNA for the CDR3 is TGTGCCAGCAGCTTGGACAGGGGCCATAATGAAAAACTGTTTTTT.

The chain uses TRBV27 and TRBJ2-7, with 10 bases aligning to TRBD2. The CDR3 contains 16 residues. V shed 5 bases, J shed 3 bases, and the junction held 10 bases outside the gene matches. Germline V lookup: CDR1 MNHEY, CDR2 SMNVEV (reference sequence). In nucleotides, the CDR3 is TGTGCCAGCAGTCCAAATCTAGCGGGAGTTAGCTACGAGCAGTACTTC. Amino acids: CASSPNLAGVSYEQYF.

This clone appeared a single time. This chain links TRBV6-5 with TRBJ2-7; D may be TRBD2 (5 bases). This CDR3 contains 15 residues. The germline V and J ends were trimmed by 3 bases and 0 bases, with 12 bases remaining between them. Germline V gene lookup returns CDR1 MNHEY and CDR2 SVGAGI. The CDR3 sequence: CASSYSRVSSYEQYF. The CDR3 bases are TGTGCCAGCAGTTATTCGAGGGTTAGCTCCTACGAGCAGTACTTC.

The V call is TRBV5-1, the J call TRBJ1-1; D remains unclear. Trimming pared 4 bases from V and 1 base from J, leaving 8 bases between. Germline assignment: CDR1 SGHRS and CDR2 YFSETQ. The CDR3 spans 13 residues. CDR3 coding DNA: TGCGCCAGCAGCCCCGCAGGGAACACTGAAGCTTTCTTT. Protein product: CASSPAGNTEAFF.

This sequence joins TRBV3-1 (or the pseudogene TRBV3-2) and TRBJ1-4; TRBD1 might be the D (6 bases). Deletions cut 6 bases from V and 5 bases from J, with 16 bases between. The CDR3 totals 15 residues. Germline V CDR1 and CDR2: LGHDT, YNNKEL (reference sequence). CDR3 loop: CASSTAGTPNEKLFF. DNA of the CDR3: TGTGCCAGCAGTACGGCCGGGACACCGAATGAAAAACTGTTTTTT.

V is TRBV5-1 and J is TRBJ1-1, with D hard to call. V dropped 0 bases and J dropped 1 base, with 10 bases sitting between them. CDR1 is SGHRS, CDR2 YFSETQ, per germline. The CDR3 is 15 residues long. CDR3 region: CASSLDGRTNTEAFF. The CDR3 DNA is TGCGCCAGCAGCTTGGATGGGAGAACGAACACTGAAGCTTTCTTT.

Only one count was recorded for this clone. This chain joins TRBV7-2 and TRBJ2-3, with D possibly being TRBD1 (5 bases). Germline assignment: CDR1 SGHTA and CDR2 FQGNSA. The V end lost 1 base, the J end lost 3 bases, and 8 bases lay between the germline ends. The CDR3 is made up of 14 amino acids. CDR3 residues: CASSLVGDTDTQYF. In nucleotides, the CDR3 is TGTGCCAGCAGCTTAGTAGGGGATACAGATACGCAGTATTTT.

The chain has TRBV5-1 and TRBJ2-1; D possibly corresponds to TRBD2 (6 bases). The V end was cut by 2 bases, the J end by 0 bases, with 9 bases between. This CDR3 region has 15 residues. Per germline, CDR1 SGHRS and CDR2 YFSETQ. In nucleotides, the CDR3 is TGCGCCAGCAGCTTCACTAGCAGCTCCTACAATGAGCAGTTCTTC. This codes for CASSFTSSSYNEQFF.

The chain employs TRBV11-2 and TRBJ2-5; 9 bases agree with TRBD2. This CDR3 region has 17 residues. The germline CDR1 and CDR2 sequences are SGHAT and FQNNGV. The trim removed 1 base at V and 5 bases at J, leaving 11 bases unmatched. The CDR3, as DNA: TGTGCCAGCAGCTTAGGCGTCCAGCGGGAGGCCGGGGAGACCCAGTACTTC. Its protein product is CASSLGVQREAGETQYF.

The chain has TRBV29-1 and TRBJ2-1; no firm D call. This CDR3 is 12 amino acids long. Trimming left V 2 bases short and J 5 bases short, with 7 bases between. Germline loops: CDR1 SQVTM, CDR2 ANQGSEA. Here the CDR3 reads CSVESLNNEQFF. The CDR3 nucleotides read TGCAGCGTTGAATCCTTAAACAATGAGCAGTTCTTC.